What follows describes a single TCR beta chain. Its antigen is unidentified. Germline V gene data show CDR1 as SGHRS and CDR2 as YFSETQ. The CDR3 extends over 16 amino acids. Trimming removed 0 bases from V and 5 bases from J, with 17 bases in between. This entry is derived from a study of shared clonotypes between healthy human individuals. As for the study in general: Donors consisted of two women and a few men between 18 and 49.

Broader study findings: Specimens sampled were limited to blood, with tissue repertoires likely differing.

Here immunoSEQ multiplex PCR was the method, and the copy in TCRdb shows in-frame clones only, minus some. This sample carries approximately 620,000 clones, approximately 97% of them seen once, and the ten largest clones take roughly 0.05%. All the donors were Caucasian adults who lived in Nashville, Tennessee. CD4+ cell separation produced CD45RA+ naive and CD45RA-negative memory subsets. The sequenced sample was naive CD4+ T cells sorted from blood. Noted subset: CD45RA+ positively selected. This chain joins TRBV5-1 and TRBJ2-5, with D perhaps matching TRBD2 (5 bases). This TCR came from a woman in her twenties or thirties in good health. The CDR3 region has the DNA TGCGCCAGCAGCTTGGTATCCGGGATGCCCTTCGAGACCCAGTACTTC. Amino acids: CASSLVSGMPFETQYF.